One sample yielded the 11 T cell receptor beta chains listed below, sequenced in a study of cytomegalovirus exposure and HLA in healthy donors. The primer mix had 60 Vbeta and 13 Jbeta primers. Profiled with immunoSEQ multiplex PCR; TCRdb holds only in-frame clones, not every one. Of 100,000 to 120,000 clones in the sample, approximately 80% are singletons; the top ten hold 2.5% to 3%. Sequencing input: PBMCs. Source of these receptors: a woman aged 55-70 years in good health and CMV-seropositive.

CDR3 sequence (DNA): TGTGCCAGCAGTGGGACAGGGACGGGCAATCAGCCCCAGCATTTT. Its protein product is CASSGTGTGNQPQHF. V gene TRBV2 combines with J gene TRBJ1-5; 8 bases are a match to TRBD1. Looked up from germline, CDR1 is SNHLY and CDR2 is FYNNEI. The trim removed 4 bases at V and 2 bases at J, leaving 4 bases unmatched. This CDR3 spans 15 amino acids.

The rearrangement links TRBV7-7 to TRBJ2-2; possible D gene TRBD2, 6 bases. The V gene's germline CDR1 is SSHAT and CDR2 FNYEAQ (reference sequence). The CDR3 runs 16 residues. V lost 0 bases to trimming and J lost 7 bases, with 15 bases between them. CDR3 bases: TGTGCCAGCAGCTTAGCGTTGGCGGGGCTCGGCGGGGAGCTGTTTTTT. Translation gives CASSLALAGLGGELFF.

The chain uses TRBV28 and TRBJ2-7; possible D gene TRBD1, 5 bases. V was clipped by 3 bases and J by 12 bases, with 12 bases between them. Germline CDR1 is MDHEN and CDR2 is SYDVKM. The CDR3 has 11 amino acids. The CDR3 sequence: CASSFDRLRYF. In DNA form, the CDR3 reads TGTGCCAGCAGTTTCGACAGACTCCGGTACTTC.

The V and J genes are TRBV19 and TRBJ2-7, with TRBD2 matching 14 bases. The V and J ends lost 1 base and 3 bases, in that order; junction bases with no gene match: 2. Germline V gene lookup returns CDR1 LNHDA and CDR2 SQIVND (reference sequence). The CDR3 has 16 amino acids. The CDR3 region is CASSIAGTSGSYEQYF. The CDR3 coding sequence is TGTGCCAGTAGTATAGCCGGGACTAGCGGGAGCTACGAGCAGTACTTC.

In DNA, the CDR3 is TGTGCCAGCAGCCCTCTAGGGGGCTACTACAATGAGCAGTTCTTC. Amino acids: CASSPLGGYYNEQFF. V gene TRBV11-2 combines with J gene TRBJ2-1, with TRBD1 matching 7 bases. The CDR3 is made up of 15 amino acids. With 5 bases clipped from V and 3 bases from J, the junction kept 7 bases outside the gene matches. The germline V gene has CDR1 SGHAT and CDR2 FQNNGV. The whole variable domain, filled in from reference TRBV11-2 and TRBJ2-1, reads EAGVAQSPRYKIIEKRQSVAFWCNPISGHATLYWYQQILGQGPKLLIQFQNNGVVDDSQLPKDRFSAERLKGVDSTLKIQPAKLEDSAVYLCASSPLGGYYNEQFFGPGTRLTVL.

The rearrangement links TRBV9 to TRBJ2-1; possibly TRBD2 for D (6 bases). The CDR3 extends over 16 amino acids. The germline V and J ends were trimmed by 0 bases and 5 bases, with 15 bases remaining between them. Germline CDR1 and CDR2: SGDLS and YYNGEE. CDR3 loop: CASSVGTGVLNNEQFF. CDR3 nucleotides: TGTGCCAGCAGCGTAGGGACGGGAGTTCTTAACAATGAGCAGTTCTTC.

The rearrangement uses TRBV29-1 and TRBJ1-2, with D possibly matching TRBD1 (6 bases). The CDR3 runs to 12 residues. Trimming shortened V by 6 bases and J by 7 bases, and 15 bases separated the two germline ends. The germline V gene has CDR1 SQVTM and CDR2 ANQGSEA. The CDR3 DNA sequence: TGCAGCGTCACCCCCGGGACAACTGGCTACACCTTC. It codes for CSVTPGTTGYTF.

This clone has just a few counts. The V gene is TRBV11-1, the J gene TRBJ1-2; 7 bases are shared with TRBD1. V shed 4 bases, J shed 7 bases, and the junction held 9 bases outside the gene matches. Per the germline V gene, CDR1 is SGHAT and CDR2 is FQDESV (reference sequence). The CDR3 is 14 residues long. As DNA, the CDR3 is TGTGCCAGCAGCTCTGCCGACAGGGCTGGTGGCTACACCTTC. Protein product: CASSSADRAGGYTF.

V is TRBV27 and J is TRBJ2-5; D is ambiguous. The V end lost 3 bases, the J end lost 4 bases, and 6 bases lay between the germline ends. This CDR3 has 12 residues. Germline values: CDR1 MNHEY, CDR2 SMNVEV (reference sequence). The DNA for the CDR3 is TGTGCCAGCAGTTTCTTCGGAGAGACCCAGTACTTC. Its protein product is CASSFFGETQYF.

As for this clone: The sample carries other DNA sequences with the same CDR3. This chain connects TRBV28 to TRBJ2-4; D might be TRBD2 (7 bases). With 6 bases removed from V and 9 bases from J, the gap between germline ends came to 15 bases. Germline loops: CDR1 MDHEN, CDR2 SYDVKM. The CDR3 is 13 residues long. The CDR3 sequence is CASSWEGEGIQYF. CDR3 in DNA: TGTGCCAGCAGCTGGGAGGGGGAGGGCATTCAGTACTTC.

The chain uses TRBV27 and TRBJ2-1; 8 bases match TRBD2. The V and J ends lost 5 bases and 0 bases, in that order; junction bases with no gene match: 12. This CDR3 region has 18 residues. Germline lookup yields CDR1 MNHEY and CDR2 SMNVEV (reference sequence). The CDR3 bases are TGTGCCAGCAGTCTCCGGGCTTCAGCGGGGGTCTCCTACAATGAGCAGTTCTTC. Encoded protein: CASSLRASAGVSYNEQFF.